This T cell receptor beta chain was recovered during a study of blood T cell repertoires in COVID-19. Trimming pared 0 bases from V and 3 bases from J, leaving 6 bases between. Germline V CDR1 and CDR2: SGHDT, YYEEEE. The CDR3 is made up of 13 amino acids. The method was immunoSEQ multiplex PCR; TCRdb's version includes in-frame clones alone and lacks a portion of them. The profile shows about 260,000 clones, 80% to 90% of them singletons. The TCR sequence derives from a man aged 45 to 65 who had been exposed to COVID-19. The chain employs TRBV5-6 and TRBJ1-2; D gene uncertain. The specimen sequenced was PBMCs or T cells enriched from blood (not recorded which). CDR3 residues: CASSLGGDYGYTF. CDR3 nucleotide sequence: TGTGCCAGCAGCTTGGGAGGAGACTATGGCTACACCTTC.